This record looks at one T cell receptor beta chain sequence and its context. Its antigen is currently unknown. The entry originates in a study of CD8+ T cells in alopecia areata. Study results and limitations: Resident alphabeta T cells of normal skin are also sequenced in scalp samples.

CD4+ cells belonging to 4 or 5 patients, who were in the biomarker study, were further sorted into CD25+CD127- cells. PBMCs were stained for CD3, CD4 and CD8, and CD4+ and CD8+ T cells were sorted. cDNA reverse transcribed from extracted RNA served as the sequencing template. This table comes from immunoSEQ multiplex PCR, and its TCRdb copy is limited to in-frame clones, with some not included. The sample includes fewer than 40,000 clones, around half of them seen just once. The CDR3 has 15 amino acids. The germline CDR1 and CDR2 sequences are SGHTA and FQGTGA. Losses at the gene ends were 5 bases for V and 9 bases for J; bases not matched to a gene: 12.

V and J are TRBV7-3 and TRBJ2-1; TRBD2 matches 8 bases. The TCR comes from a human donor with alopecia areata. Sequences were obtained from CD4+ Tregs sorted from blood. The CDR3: CASSRSGAGEGEQFF. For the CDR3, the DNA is TGTGCCAGCAGCCGAAGTGGAGCGGGAGAGGGTGAGCAGTTCTTC.